Below, 12 T cell receptor beta chains from the same sample are listed, as sequenced in a study of CD8 T cells in Susac syndrome. Roughly 0.45 to 1 ug RNA was reverse transcribed with random hexamers. In TCRdb, the immunoSEQ multiplex PCR reads were re-called with MiXCR into one record per CDR3 protein. The sample lists 180,000 or so distinct CDR3 sequences; roughly 94% were seen once. Material: CD4+ T cells from PBMCs. Receptor source: a human donor in good health.

This clonotype came up once. This rearrangement joins TRBV11-1 to TRBJ2-1; tentative D call: TRBD1 (6 bases). The V and J ends lost 3 bases and 15 bases respectively, with 12 bases between them. The germline gives CDR1 SGHAT, CDR2 FQDESV (reference sequence). CDR3 length equals 11 residues. The CDR3 loop is CASSLGAGAFF. As DNA, the CDR3 is TGTGCCAGCAGCTTGGGGGCCGGGGCGTTCTTC.

The rearrangement joins TRBV30 to TRBJ2-1; 7 bases align to TRBD2. The V gene end was trimmed by 2 bases and the J gene end by 7 bases; junction bases not matched to a gene: 8. The germline CDR1 and CDR2 sequences are GTSNPN and SVGIG (reference sequence). The CDR3 totals 14 residues. The CDR3 loop is CAWSLGTMNNEQFF. The CDR3 DNA reads as TGTGCCTGGAGTTTAGGGACTATGAATAATGAGCAGTTCTTC.

The J gene is TRBJ2-1, the V gene TRBV11-2; 12 bases are shared with TRBD2. Germline values: CDR1 SGHAT, CDR2 FQNNGV. CDR3 length: 16 amino acids. Losses at the gene ends were 5 bases for V and 7 bases for J; bases not matched to a gene: 9. CDR3 sequence reads: CASSTVTSGSGNEQFF. CDR3 in DNA: TGTGCCAGCAGCACGGTGACTAGCGGGAGTGGTAATGAGCAGTTCTTC.

The V call is TRBV7-8, the J call TRBJ2-3; 9 bases match TRBD2. V trimming: 6 bases; J trimming: 9 bases; junction bases outside the gene matches: 10. This CDR3 is 14 amino acids long. Germline V gene data show CDR1 as SGHVS and CDR2 as FQNEAQ. The CDR3 DNA sequence: TGTGCCAGCAGGAACATAGCGGGAGCCGCGACGCAGTATTTT. This translates into CASRNIAGAATQYF.

Only one count was recorded for this clonotype. The rearrangement joins TRBV3-1 to TRBJ2-1; TRBD2 aligns across 9 bases. The CDR3 consists of 15 residues. Germline V gene sequence: CDR1 LGHDT, CDR2 YNNKEL (reference sequence). The V and J ends lost 1 base and 4 bases, in that order; junction bases with no gene match: 2. The CDR3 here is CASSQATSGYNEQFF. In nucleotides, the CDR3 is TGTGCCAGCAGCCAAGCGACTAGCGGATACAATGAGCAGTTCTTC.

The genes are TRBV30 and TRBJ2-5; possible D gene TRBD2, 5 bases. The germline V gene has CDR1 GTSNPN and CDR2 SVGIG (reference sequence). V lost 1 base and J 1 base, leaving 7 bases between the germline ends. This CDR3 is 13 amino acids long. The CDR3 DNA is TGTGCCTGGAGTGGGCGGGCCCAAGAGACCCAGTACTTC. It is translated as CAWSGRAQETQYF.

The chain uses TRBV29-1 and TRBJ2-7; D is undetermined. CDR1 SQVTM and CDR2 ANQGSEA come from the germline V gene. The CDR3 has 11 residues. V lost 7 bases to trimming and J lost 1 base, with 8 bases between them. For the CDR3, the DNA is TGCAGCGCATCAGCGTCCTACGAGCAGTACTTC. Translating it yields CSASASYEQYF.

This chain's CDR3 is CSVPRLGGPDTQYF. The CDR3 coding sequence is TGCAGTGTTCCGCGACTAGGGGGGCCAGATACGCAGTATTTT. The gene calls are TRBV20-1 and TRBJ2-3; D could derive from TRBD1 or TRBD2 (6 bases each). Per the germline V gene, CDR1 is DFQATT and CDR2 is SNEGSKA (reference sequence). The length of the CDR3 is 14 residues. The V gene lost 7 bases and the J gene lost 4 bases, with 18 bases spanning the gap.

The chain joins TRBV15 to TRBJ1-5; D is perhaps TRBD1 (5 bases). V lost 1 base to trimming and J lost 7 bases, with 14 bases between them. Per the germline V gene, CDR1 is LNHNV and CDR2 is YYDKDF (reference sequence). The CDR3 is 15 residues long. The CDR3 DNA reads TGTGCCACCAGCAGAGTTCAGGGTATTGGACAGCCCCAGCATTTT. Translation: CATSRVQGIGQPQHF.

The chain carries TRBV4-2 and TRBJ2-3; TRBD2 matches 7 bases. CDR1 is LGHNA, CDR2 YNFKEQ, per germline. With V trimmed by 3 bases and J by 4 bases, 7 bases remained unmatched. The CDR3 runs 15 residues. Here the CDR3 DNA reads TGTGCCAGCAGCCAGACTAGACTAGCCTCAGATACGCAGTATTTT. Encoded protein: CASSQTRLASDTQYF.

V and J are TRBV4-3 and TRBJ1-5, with unresolved D. The CDR3 contains 17 residues. V shed 0 bases and J shed 4 bases, with 16 bases lying between them. From germline, CDR1 is LGHNA and CDR2 YSLEER. CDR3 residues: CASSQEIPGRGNQPQHF. CDR3 sequence (DNA): TGCGCCAGCAGCCAAGAAATTCCCGGGCGAGGTAATCAGCCCCAGCATTTT.

The gene calls are TRBV27 and TRBJ1-5; D might be TRBD1 (5 bases). CDR1 is MNHEY, CDR2 SMNVEV, per germline (reference sequence). The V gene lost 5 bases and the J gene lost 0 bases, with 11 bases spanning the gap. CDR3 size: 15 residues. The CDR3 DNA reads as TGTGCCAGCAGTGATCAGGGCCTTAGCAATCAGCCCCAGCATTTT. Translated, it gives CASSDQGLSNQPQHF.